Below are 15 T cell receptor beta chains sequenced from a single sample in a study of naive and memory T cell subsets. The beta constant-region primer was an equimolar mix of two oligonucleotides covering TRBC1 and TRBC2. Ligated cDNA was amplified by four rounds of PCR with nested alpha and beta constant-region primers and SP2. One entry per CDR3 protein results from TCRdb running MiXCR on the UMI-ligation and nested PCR reads. Among tens of thousands of distinct CDR3 sequences, about 18% were seen once, and the ten largest hold 3% to 3.5%. What was sequenced was effector memory CD4+ T cells from blood. Regarding subset: effector memory, CD45RA- CD27-. These receptors originate from a human donor in good health.

This clonotype has at least ten counts. The chain carries TRBV3-1 and TRBJ1-1, with D hard to call. This CDR3 contains 13 residues. CDR1 is LGHDT, CDR2 YNNKEL, per germline (reference sequence). Trimming pared 2 bases from V and 5 bases from J, leaving 9 bases between. CDR3 in amino acids: CASSQHGETEAFF. CDR3 nucleotide sequence: TGTGCCAGCAGCCAACACGGGGAGACTGAAGCTTTCTTT.

This chain joins TRBV5-6 and TRBJ2-1, with a possible D match to TRBD2 (6 bases). Trimming stripped 0 bases from V and 6 bases from J, with 22 bases between. Germline lookup yields CDR1 SGHDT and CDR2 YYEEEE. This CDR3 comprises 18 residues. The CDR3 is CASSLVTGTLIKRNEQFF. For the CDR3, the DNA is TGTGCCAGCAGCTTGGTGACCGGGACTCTGATAAAACGCAATGAGCAGTTCTTC.

This clonotype appeared a few times. The chain is built from TRBV18 and TRBJ1-1; maybe TRBD1 (5 bases). V was cut by 2 bases and J by 6 bases, with 19 bases left in between. Germline V gene lookup returns CDR1 KGHSH and CDR2 LQKENI. The CDR3 is made up of 16 amino acids. The CDR3 nucleotides are TGTGCCAGCTCACCAAGTAGGGGTACGGGCCCGGCTGAAGCTTTCTTT. This translates into CASSPSRGTGPAEAFF.

This clonotype has at least ten counts. In DNA form, the CDR3 reads TGTGCCAGCAGCGCGCAGAACGCGGGGCACACAGATACGCAGTATTTT. The encoded protein is CASSAQNAGHTDTQYF. The gene calls are TRBV7-8 and TRBJ2-3; D might be TRBD2 (6 bases). Deletions cut 5 bases from V and 2 bases from J, with 17 bases between. Germline assignment: CDR1 SGHVS and CDR2 FQNEAQ. The CDR3 totals 16 residues.

This chain joins TRBV12-3 or TRBV12-4 and TRBJ2-3; possibly TRBD1 or TRBD2 for D (5 bases each). CDR3 length: 15 residues. The V end was cut by 6 bases, the J end by 4 bases, with 17 bases between. In DNA, the CDR3 is TGTGCCAGCAGCAATGACCAGGGAGTCCCAGATACGCAGTATTTT. The encoded protein is CASSNDQGVPDTQYF.

The V gene is TRBV27, the J gene TRBJ1-2; D is unclear. Germline assignment: CDR1 MNHEY and CDR2 SMNVEV (reference sequence). This CDR3 contains 16 residues. With 0 bases removed from V and 4 bases from J, the gap between germline ends came to 15 bases. CDR3 bases: TGTGCCAGCAGTTTATCGAGTAGGCAGGAGGTCTATGGCTACACCTTC. Residues: CASSLSSRQEVYGYTF.

This chain uses TRBV15 with TRBJ2-1, with 11 nucleotides matching TRBD1. The junction had 8 bases not matched to a gene; V was cut back by 3 bases and J by 10 bases. Germline CDR1 LNHNV, CDR2 YYDKDF (reference sequence). There are 15 residues in the CDR3. The CDR3 nucleotides are TGTGCCACCAGCAGGGGGGGGACAGGGGGAGAGGAGCAGTTCTTC. This encodes CATSRGGTGGEEQFF.

This chain joins TRBV6-5 and TRBJ1-2, with a weak D call TRBD1 (5 bases). This CDR3 region has 13 residues. V was cut by 6 bases and J by 4 bases, with 12 bases left in between. Germline CDR1 MNHEY, CDR2 SVGAGI. CDR3 residues: CASRDGTVYGYTF. The CDR3 DNA sequence: TGTGCCAGCAGGGACGGGACGGTCTATGGCTACACCTTC.

This chain links TRBV7-2 with TRBJ2-1, with 10 bases fitting TRBD2. CDR1 and CDR2 from the germline V gene are SGHTA and FQGNSA. V lost 7 bases, J lost 5 bases, and 8 bases stayed unmatched. The CDR3 is 15 amino acids. The CDR3 protein is CASKRRTSGDNEQFF. The CDR3 region has the DNA TGTGCCAGCAAAAGAAGGACTAGCGGCGACAATGAGCAGTTCTTC.

The chain couples TRBV19 to TRBJ2-2; possibly TRBD2 for D (6 bases). This CDR3 is 17 amino acids long. The V end was cut by 7 bases, the J end by 0 bases, with 18 bases between. Germline lookup yields CDR1 LNHDA and CDR2 SQIVND (reference sequence). DNA for the CDR3: TGTGCCAGTATTGCGGGGATGGCAGTTGCGAACACCGGGGAGCTGTTTTTT. Amino acids: CASIAGMAVANTGELFF.

This clonotype was found a few times. The chain combines TRBV3-1 with TRBJ2-6; weak D call: TRBD1 (7 bases). Germline CDR1 is LGHDT and CDR2 is YNNKEL (reference sequence). The CDR3 consists of 16 residues. The V end was cut by 5 bases, the J end by 5 bases, with 16 bases between. The CDR3 loop reads CASSKGGAGRANVLTF. The CDR3 DNA sequence: TGTGCCAGCAGCAAAGGGGGCGCGGGGAGGGCCAACGTCCTGACTTTC. Full variable domain (missing parts from reference TRBV3-1 and TRBJ2-6): DTAVSQTPKYLVTQMGNDKSIKCEQNLGHDTMYWYKQDSKKFLKIMFSYNNKELIINETVPNRFSPKSPDKAHLNLHINSLELGDSAVYFCASSKGGAGRANVLTFGAGSRLTVL.

A few counts support this clonotype. The chain has TRBV20-1 and TRBJ2-3; D is unresolved. There are 15 residues in the CDR3. The germline V and J ends were trimmed by 3 bases and 2 bases, with 15 bases remaining between them. Germline V gene data show CDR1 as DFQATT and CDR2 as SNEGSKA (reference sequence). The CDR3 region has the DNA TGCAGTGCTAGTCGTTCCATTGGGTTCACAGATACGCAGTATTTT. It encodes CSASRSIGFTDTQYF.

The V gene is TRBV24-1, the J gene TRBJ2-5; D may be TRBD1 (6 bases). Germline values: CDR1 KGHDR, CDR2 SFDVKD. This CDR3 has 15 residues. V lost 3 bases, J lost 4 bases, and 14 bases lay in between. The CDR3 DNA reads as TGTGCCACCAGTGATCGGAAACAGGGTCCAGAGACCCAGTACTTC. Translation gives CATSDRKQGPETQYF.

The genes are TRBV20-1 and TRBJ2-2, with no clear D. The germline CDR1 and CDR2 sequences are DFQATT and SNEGSKA (reference sequence). V was pared by 0 bases and J by 1 base, with 6 bases between. The CDR3 totals 14 residues. This chain's CDR3 is CSARDWKNTGELFF. Written as DNA, the CDR3 is TGCAGTGCTAGAGATTGGAAGAACACCGGGGAGCTGTTTTTT.

This clonotype was counted a few times. The chain is built from TRBV14 and TRBJ1-2; D gene uncertain. Looked up from germline, CDR1 is SGHDN and CDR2 is FVKESK. Deletions cut 3 bases from V and 4 bases from J, with 9 bases between. This CDR3 region has 13 residues. CDR3 nucleotide sequence: TGTGCCAGCAGCCAGCAGATCACCTATGGCTACACCTTC. Protein: CASSQQITYGYTF.